The 22 T cell receptor beta chains below were found in one sample sequenced in a study of blood T cell repertoires in COVID-19. TCRdb keeps only in-frame clones here, not all; method: immunoSEQ multiplex PCR. The sample records 110,000 to 150,000 clones, approximately 90% being singletons. Source material: peripheral blood. These receptors originate from a middle-aged woman with acute or convalescent COVID-19.

The chain joins TRBV6-1 to TRBJ2-3, with 12 bases identical to TRBD2. The V gene end was trimmed by 2 bases and the J gene end by 2 bases; junction bases not matched to a gene: 2. Per germline, CDR1 MNHNS and CDR2 SASEGT. CDR3 length: 16 amino acids. The CDR3 loop is CASSETSGGPTDTQYF. Here the CDR3 DNA reads TGTGCCAGCAGTGAAACTAGCGGGGGGCCCACAGATACGCAGTATTTT.

The gene calls are TRBV21-1 and TRBJ1-3. TRBV21-1 is a pseudogene locus. This CDR3 is 15 amino acids long. CDR3 bases: TGTGCCAGCAGCTCCCGCGGGAACTCTGGAAACACCATATATTTT. The encoded protein is CASSSRGNSGNTIYF.

The chain employs TRBV5-8 and TRBJ1-3; D not resolved. The CDR3 has 14 residues. The V end was cut by 3 bases, the J end by 0 bases, with 7 bases between. In germline, CDR1 is SGHTS, CDR2 YDEGEE. The CDR3 reads CASSYRDSGNTIYF. CDR3 DNA sequence: TGTGCCAGCAGCTACCGGGACTCTGGAAACACCATATATTTT.

The CDR3 sequence: CASTNWNTEAFF. CDR3 DNA sequence: TGTGCCAGCACCAACTGGAACACTGAAGCTTTCTTT. The chain links TRBV6-5 to TRBJ1-1, with D unresolved. This CDR3 has 12 residues. The V and J ends lost 7 bases and 1 base respectively, with 7 bases between them. Germline values: CDR1 MNHEY, CDR2 SVGAGI.

The chain has TRBV9 and TRBJ2-5, with 11 bases aligning to TRBD2. J lost 6 bases, V lost 2 bases, and 6 bases had no gene match. The CDR3 is 15 amino acids. Germline-derived CDR1 and CDR2 are SGDLS and YYNGEE. The CDR3 nucleotides are TGTGCCAGCAGCGTGAGTAGCGGGGGGGCCCAGACCCAGTACTTC. Protein product: CASSVSSGGAQTQYF.

This clone was observed a single time. The chain recombines TRBV5-1 with TRBJ2-2; D is possibly TRBD2 (6 bases). The CDR3 spans 14 residues. The V end was cut by 3 bases, the J end by 3 bases, with 9 bases between. Germline V gene sequence: CDR1 SGHRS, CDR2 YFSETQ. The CDR3 coding sequence is TGCGCCAGCAGCTCAGGGACTTACACCGGGGAGCTGTTTTTT. Translated: CASSSGTYTGELFF.

J is TRBJ2-5 and V is TRBV5-6; 12 bases match TRBD2. The J segment lost 5 bases and the V segment lost 0 bases, leaving 2 bases of the junction unmatched. Germline loops: CDR1 SGHDT, CDR2 YYEEEE. This CDR3 is built from 15 residues. The CDR3 DNA sequence: TGTGCCAGCAGCTTGGGACTAGCGGGAGTTGAGACCCAGTACTTC. This codes for CASSLGLAGVETQYF.

The rearrangement joins TRBV4-1 to TRBJ2-7; D is possibly TRBD2 (7 bases). The length of the CDR3 is 13 residues. Per germline, CDR1 MGHRA and CDR2 YSYEKL. Trimming removed 6 bases from V and 5 bases from J, with 14 bases in between. CDR3 loop: CASSRQAGDEQYF. As DNA, the CDR3 is TGCGCCAGCAGTCGACAGGCGGGAGACGAGCAGTACTTC.

The chain uses TRBV6-6 and TRBJ1-2; 8 bases align to TRBD1. Per germline, CDR1 MNHNY and CDR2 SVGAGI (reference sequence). The CDR3 totals 14 residues. The V segment lost 7 bases and the J segment 5 bases; nucleotides outside the gene matches: 9. The CDR3 spells CASKKDRESYGYTF. The CDR3 nucleotides read TGTGCCAGCAAGAAGGACAGGGAATCATATGGCTACACCTTC.

This clone appeared once. The DNA of the CDR3 is TGTGCCTGGGGGGTACTTAACAGCGAAAAACTGTTTTTT. Its protein product is CAWGVLNSEKLFF. This chain joins TRBV30 and TRBJ1-4; no definite D call. This CDR3 spans 13 amino acids. Germline V CDR1 and CDR2: GTSNPN, SVGIG (reference sequence). V lost 5 bases and J 8 bases, leaving 15 bases between the germline ends.

The J gene is TRBJ2-1, the V gene TRBV28, with 9 bases matching TRBD2. The V segment lost 5 bases and the J segment 7 bases; nucleotides outside the gene matches: 12. This CDR3 has 16 residues. Germline values: CDR1 MDHEN, CDR2 SYDVKM. The CDR3 coding sequence is TGTGCCAGCAGTCCCCTCCGGCGGGGGGGCTTGAATGAGCAGTTCTTC. Protein product: CASSPLRRGGLNEQFF.

This rearrangement joins TRBV5-4 to TRBJ1-4, with TRBD1 matching over 7 bases. This CDR3 has 14 amino acids. Trimming at V came to 0 bases and at J to 7 bases, leaving 3 bases not matched to a gene. Germline-derived CDR1 and CDR2 are SGHNT and YYREEE (reference sequence). CDR3 nucleotide sequence: TGTGCCAGCAGCTTGGGACAGGGTCCTGAAAAACTGTTTTTT. This encodes CASSLGQGPEKLFF.

The J gene is TRBJ1-2, the V gene TRBV12-3 or TRBV12-4; a possible D gene is TRBD1 (6 bases). This CDR3 is built from 13 residues. The V end was cut by 2 bases, the J end by 7 bases, with 11 bases between. The CDR3 spells CASSLTGGLGYTF. For the CDR3, the DNA is TGTGCCAGCAGTTTAACTGGGGGCCTTGGCTACACCTTC.

The V and J genes are TRBV5-6 and TRBJ2-3; 7 positions agree with TRBD1. Losses at the gene ends were 5 bases for V and 9 bases for J; bases not matched to a gene: 9. Germline V gene sequence: CDR1 SGHDT, CDR2 YYEEEE. This CDR3 comprises 13 residues. CDR3 sequence reads: CASRFDRELTQYF. Here the CDR3 DNA reads TGTGCCAGCAGATTTGACAGGGAGTTAACGCAGTATTTT.

The chain has TRBV6-5 and TRBJ1-5; D possibly corresponds to TRBD1 (5 bases). V dropped 4 bases and J dropped 0 bases, with 10 bases sitting between them. Germline loops: CDR1 MNHEY, CDR2 SVGAGI. CDR3 length: 15 residues. The CDR3 DNA sequence: TGTGCCAGCAGTTCTCAGGGATATAGCAATCAGCCCCAGCATTTT. Translated, it gives CASSSQGYSNQPQHF.

The V and J genes are TRBV15 and TRBJ1-2; 12 bases are shared with TRBD1. Trimming at V came to 5 bases and at J to 7 bases, leaving 2 bases not matched to a gene. The CDR3 is 13 amino acids. Germline assignment: CDR1 LNHNV and CDR2 YYDKDF (reference sequence). CDR3 region: CATSPGQGAGYTF. The DNA for the CDR3 is TGTGCCACCAGCCCGGGACAGGGGGCTGGCTACACCTTC.

The chain combines TRBV6-6 with TRBJ2-3, with 10 bases that match TRBD1. Germline V lookup: CDR1 MNHNY, CDR2 SVGAGI (reference sequence). The CDR3 spans 13 residues. Unmatched junction bases numbered 6, after V lost 10 bases and J lost 5 bases. The CDR3 is CATGGTGVDTQYF. Here the CDR3 DNA reads TGTGCCACGGGGGGGACAGGGGTAGATACGCAGTATTTT.

The chain is built from TRBV7-6 and TRBJ2-5; 9 bases match TRBD2. CDR1 and CDR2 from the germline V gene are SGHVS and FNYEAQ. The CDR3 covers 15 residues. The J segment lost 4 bases and the V segment lost 6 bases, leaving 9 bases of the junction unmatched. CDR3 DNA: TGTGCCAGCAGTCCTCCGGGACTAGCCCGAGAGACCCAGTACTTC. This encodes CASSPPGLARETQYF.

V usage is TRBV13 and J usage is TRBJ1-3; 7 bases align to TRBD1. The length of the CDR3 is 14 residues. From germline, CDR1 is PRHDT and CDR2 FYEKMQ (reference sequence). The V and J ends lost 5 bases and 3 bases, in that order; junction bases with no gene match: 4. CDR3 loop: CASSTRDSGNTIYF. CDR3 nucleotide sequence: TGTGCCAGCAGCACCCGGGACAGTGGAAACACCATATATTTT.

The V call is TRBV7-6, the J call TRBJ2-2; 10 nucleotides match TRBD2. The trim removed 5 bases at V and 6 bases at J, leaving 6 bases unmatched. CDR1 and CDR2 from the germline V gene are SGHVS and FNYEAQ. This CDR3 is 15 amino acids long. The CDR3 bases are TGTGCCAGCAGCCCGAGCGGGGGGGCCCCCGGGGAGCTGTTTTTT. Its protein product is CASSPSGGAPGELFF. Combining the CDR3 with reference TRBV7-6 and TRBJ2-2 gives the whole variable domain GAGVSQSPRYKVTKRGQDVALRCDPISGHVSLYWYRQALGQGPEFLTYFNYEAQQDKSGLPNDRFSAERPEGSISTLTIQRTEQRDSAMYRCASSPSGGAPGELFFGEGSRLTVL.

The rearrangement joins TRBV7-2 to TRBJ2-5, with a tentative D call TRBD2 (6 bases). Germline loops: CDR1 SGHTA, CDR2 FQGNSA. Between the trimmed V and J ends, which lost 1 base and 5 bases, there was a span of 11 bases. The CDR3 covers 14 residues. The CDR3 nucleotides are TGTGCCAGCAGCTTAGTGGGGGGTGGGGAGACCCAGTACTTC. It yields the protein CASSLVGGGETQYF.

The V call is TRBV10-3, the J call TRBJ1-1, with a tentative D call TRBD1 (5 bases). The germline V and J ends were trimmed by 2 bases and 2 bases, with 9 bases remaining between them. CDR3 length: 14 amino acids. CDR1 is ENHRY and CDR2 is SYGVKD in the germline V gene. The CDR3 nucleotides are TGTGCCATCAGTGAGCGACAGACCAACACTGAAGCTTTCTTT. Encoded protein: CAISERQTNTEAFF.